This entry is about one TCR beta chain. Its antigen remains unidentified. This record belongs to a study of CD8 T cells in ankylosing spondylitis. Study conclusions and caveats: Characteristic of ankylosing spondylitis blood, it appeared, was a TCR beta motif comprising about eight highly homologous variants.

TCRdb ran MiXCR on the 5' RACE reads and lists one entry per CDR3 protein. The sample has about 540,000 distinct CDR3 sequences, over 9.5% seen once. The germline CDR1 and CDR2 sequences are LGHDT and YNNKEL (reference sequence). CDR3 length: 16 amino acids. Trimming removed 0 bases from V and 0 bases from J, with 11 bases in between. This sequence was found in a male donor with ankylosing spondylitis. The chain is built from TRBV3-1 and TRBJ1-2; a possible D gene is TRBD1 (5 bases). Sequencing was done on a sample of blood, either unsorted or a sorted T cell fraction (not recorded which). CDR3 sequence (DNA): TGTGCCAGCAGCCAAGAATTTGGCAGGGCTAACTATGGCTACACCTTC. Amino acid sequence: CASSQEFGRANYGYTF.